The 27 T cell receptor beta chains below come from one sample, sequenced in a study of Graves' ophthalmopathy and Graves' hyperthyroidism. Beta-chain TCR CDR3 regions were amplified from RNA transcripts. Second-round multiplex PCR came after a first-round RT-PCR that employed HTBI primers. In TCRdb, the multiplex PCR reads were re-called with MiXCR into one record per CDR3 protein. The sample holds a few hundred thousand distinct CDR3 sequences, 20% to 25% seen once. Sequencing used peripheral blood. Receptors originate from a young woman with stable Graves' hyperthyroidism.

This clonotype was picked up a small number of times. The V and J genes are TRBV10-3 and TRBJ1-2, with a weak D call TRBD1 (6 bases). Germline-derived CDR1 and CDR2 are ENHRY and SYGVKD. The CDR3 covers 15 residues. Trimming left V 0 bases short and J 8 bases short, with 16 bases between. The CDR3 DNA reads as TGTGCCATCAGTGAGTCGACAAGGGGGGAGAGCGGCTACACCTTC. Amino acids: CAISESTRGESGYTF.

The gene calls are TRBV27 and TRBJ1-1; no clear D gene. Germline CDR1 and CDR2: MNHEY and SMNVEV (reference sequence). This CDR3 comprises 16 residues. V was shortened by 9 bases and J by 0 bases, with 20 bases between the two germline ends. As DNA, the CDR3 is TGTGCCAGTACCCCCGGGTACAGACCTATGAACACTGAAGCTTTCTTT. This translates into CASTPGYRPMNTEAFF.

This clonotype was recorded at least ten times. V and J are TRBV3-1 and TRBJ2-7; D remains ambiguous. With 1 base removed from V and 3 bases from J, the gap between germline ends came to 4 bases. The CDR3 length is 12 residues. Germline CDR1 LGHDT, CDR2 YNNKEL (reference sequence). CDR3 DNA sequence: TGTGCCAGCAGCCAAGGGGTCTACGAGCAGTACTTC. It yields the protein CASSQGVYEQYF.

The chain is built from TRBV3-1 and TRBJ2-7; no firm D call. Trimming shortened V by 1 base and J by 2 bases, and 15 bases separated the two germline ends. This CDR3 has 16 residues. Germline assignment: CDR1 LGHDT and CDR2 YNNKEL (reference sequence). The CDR3 coding sequence is TGTGCCAGCAGCCAAGTACGGACCCTAATTACCTACGAGCAGTACTTC. It encodes CASSQVRTLITYEQYF.

This chain joins TRBV12-3 or TRBV12-4 and TRBJ1-5; TRBD1 matches at 10 bases. V gave up 7 bases and J gave up 3 bases; unmatched junction bases: 6. This CDR3 spans 15 amino acids. The CDR3 is CASTGQGGINQPQHF. The DNA for the CDR3 is TGTGCCAGCACCGGACAGGGGGGGATCAATCAGCCCCAGCATTTT.

This clonotype was observed many times. V usage is TRBV6-2 or TRBV6-3 and J usage is TRBJ1-1; 7 bases agree with TRBD1. The CDR3 extends over 17 amino acids. V lost 2 bases, J lost 1 base, and 10 bases stayed unmatched. Germline-derived CDR1 and CDR2 are MNHEY and SVGEGT. Here the CDR3 reads CASSYLIQGPKNTEAFF. Written as DNA, the CDR3 is TGTGCCAGCAGTTACCTGATACAGGGGCCGAAGAACACTGAAGCTTTCTTT.

The rearrangement uses TRBV11-2 and TRBJ1-2; no clear D. Deletions cut 5 bases from V and 8 bases from J, with 12 bases between. Per the germline V gene, CDR1 is SGHAT and CDR2 is FQNNGV. CDR3 length: 12 residues. The CDR3 DNA follows: TGTGCCAGCAGCATGACCGGGGTCGGCTACACCTTC. Residues: CASSMTGVGYTF.

This clonotype was observed at least ten times. The rearrangement links TRBV5-1 to TRBJ1-1; D is perhaps TRBD1 (5 bases). V dropped 1 base and J dropped 4 bases, with 11 bases sitting between them. CDR3 length equals 14 residues. Looked up from germline, CDR1 is SGHRS and CDR2 is YFSETQ. The DNA for the CDR3 is TGCGCCAGCAGCTTGCCGGTCGGGGGCACTGAAGCTTTCTTT. This encodes CASSLPVGGTEAFF.

This clonotype was recorded at least ten times. The chain recombines TRBV12-3 or TRBV12-4 with TRBJ1-5, with D uncertain. This CDR3 has 16 amino acids. V was pared by 3 bases and J by 1 base, with 13 bases between. CDR3 coding DNA: TGTGCCAGCAGTTTGTCCCGGCAGACCAGCAATCAGCCCCAGCATTTT. As protein: CASSLSRQTSNQPQHF.

The table lists this clonotype with a few counts. The V gene is TRBV7-9, the J gene TRBJ2-7; D is perhaps TRBD1 (6 bases). The length of the CDR3 is 15 residues. With 4 bases removed from V and 2 bases from J, the gap between germline ends came to 15 bases. The germline gives CDR1 SEHNR, CDR2 FQNEAQ (reference sequence). CDR3 protein: CASSSGHLRAYEQYF. CDR3 sequence (DNA): TGTGCCAGCAGCTCGGGACACCTTAGGGCCTACGAGCAGTACTTC.

There are many counts of this clonotype. The chain joins TRBV9 to TRBJ2-7, with 11 bases identical to TRBD2. The germline gives CDR1 SGDLS, CDR2 YYNGEE. CDR3 length equals 14 residues. Losses at the gene ends were 1 base for V and 6 bases for J; bases not matched to a gene: 3. For the CDR3, the DNA is TGTGCCAGCAGCGTAACTAGCGGGAGCTCCGAGCAGTACTTC. Translating gives CASSVTSGSSEQYF. Using reference TRBV9 and TRBJ2-7 for the parts outside the CDR3, the full variable domain is DSGVTQTPKHLITATGQRVTLRCSPRSGDLSVYWYQQSLDQGLQFLIQYYNGEERAKGNILERFSAQQFPDLHSELNLSSLELGDSALYFCASSVTSGSSEQYFGPGTRLTVT.

The sample holds many counts of this clonotype. The V and J genes are TRBV6-2 or TRBV6-3 and TRBJ1-2; no firm D call. The germline gives CDR1 MNHEY, CDR2 SVGEGT. Trimming shortened V by 8 bases and J by 4 bases, and 11 bases separated the two germline ends. The CDR3 is 12 residues long. The CDR3 DNA reads TGTGCCAGCGGTAAACTGAGCTATGGCTACACCTTC. It encodes CASGKLSYGYTF.

The sample holds many counts of this clonotype. The V call is TRBV7-9, the J call TRBJ1-3; no firm D call. This CDR3 spans 14 amino acids. V lost 5 bases and J 2 bases, leaving 10 bases between the germline ends. The germline V gene encodes CDR1 SEHNR and CDR2 FQNEAQ (reference sequence). The CDR3: CASSTGGPGNTIYF. The CDR3 DNA reads as TGTGCCAGCAGCACCGGTGGGCCTGGAAACACCATATATTTT.

This clonotype was picked up many times. The chain links TRBV7-8 to TRBJ2-7; D gene unclear. The CDR3 runs 12 residues. Trimming stripped 5 bases from V and 3 bases from J, with 8 bases between. Germline values: CDR1 SGHVS, CDR2 FQNEAQ. The DNA of the CDR3 is TGTGCCAGCAGCCTGGCGAACTACGAGCAGTACTTC. This sequence encodes CASSLANYEQYF.

This clonotype was recorded at least ten times. The rearrangement uses TRBV10-2 and TRBJ2-7, with D tentatively TRBD1 (5 bases). CDR3 size: 11 residues. Trimming took off 3 bases at V and 6 bases at J, with 6 bases between the two ends. Germline assignment: CDR1 WSHSY and CDR2 SAAADI. The CDR3, as DNA: TGCGCCAGCAGTGACAGGGCCGAGCAGTACTTC. Protein product: CASSDRAEQYF.

This clonotype has at least ten counts. The rearrangement uses TRBV20-1 and TRBJ2-7, with 7 nucleotides matching TRBD1. This CDR3 has 16 residues. With 5 bases clipped from V and 0 bases from J, the junction kept 13 bases outside the gene matches. From germline, CDR1 is DFQATT and CDR2 SNEGSKA (reference sequence). CDR3 sequence: CSALNFRDSDSYEQYF. CDR3 nucleotide sequence: TGCAGTGCTTTAAATTTCCGGGACAGTGACTCCTACGAGCAGTACTTC.

In its sample, this clonotype was seen many times. The chain employs TRBV12-3 or TRBV12-4 and TRBJ1-5; D gene ambiguous. The V and J ends lost 4 bases and 3 bases respectively, with 7 bases between them. This CDR3 comprises 13 residues. The CDR3 here is CASSSTVNQPQHF. CDR3 coding DNA: TGTGCCAGCAGTTCAACAGTCAATCAGCCCCAGCATTTT.

The genes are TRBV6-5 and TRBJ2-5, with D possibly matching TRBD2 (6 bases). CDR3 size: 17 residues. V lost 0 bases, J lost 0 bases, and 14 bases lay in between. Per the germline V gene, CDR1 is MNHEY and CDR2 is SVGAGI. The CDR3 region is CASSYSKGGWDQETQYF. CDR3 bases: TGTGCCAGCAGTTACTCGAAGGGAGGTTGGGACCAAGAGACCCAGTACTTC.

The chain couples TRBV28 to TRBJ2-7; 10 nucleotides match TRBD2. V trimming: 7 bases; J trimming: 4 bases; junction bases outside the gene matches: 4. Looked up from germline, CDR1 is MDHEN and CDR2 is SYDVKM. This CDR3 is built from 13 residues. The CDR3 bases are TGTGCCAGCACGAAACTAGCGGGATACGAGCAGTACTTC. Translated, it gives CASTKLAGYEQYF.

J is TRBJ1-5 and V is TRBV30, with no clear D. This CDR3 region has 14 residues. Trimming took off 2 bases at V and 6 bases at J, with 14 bases between the two ends. CDR1 and CDR2 (germline): GTSNPN, SVGIG (reference sequence). The DNA of the CDR3 is TGTGCCTGGAGTTGGGCCGATAGGGCTCAGCCCCAGCATTTT. Protein product: CAWSWADRAQPQHF.

This clonotype was counted ten times or more. The chain carries TRBV19 and TRBJ1-5; D unclear. The germline V gene has CDR1 LNHDA and CDR2 SQIVND (reference sequence). The CDR3 consists of 14 residues. With 11 bases removed from V and 0 bases from J, the gap between germline ends came to 14 bases. The DNA for the CDR3 is TGTGCCGGTTCTCAAGACAATAGCAATCAGCCCCAGCATTTT. Residues: CAGSQDNSNQPQHF.

Turning to this clonotype: Mismatch with germline at one junction end may stem from a read error. The chain carries TRBV6-1 and TRBJ1-1, with D maybe TRBD1 (5 bases). The CDR3 is 12 amino acids. CDR1 MNHNS and CDR2 SASEGT come from the germline V gene. CDR3 loop: CASIPVGTEACF. The CDR3 DNA reads TGTGCCAGCATCCCAGTGGGGACTGAAGCTTGCTTT.

This clonotype was observed a handful of times. The chain combines TRBV6-5 with TRBJ2-5, with D perhaps TRBD1 (6 bases). The V end lost 3 bases, the J end lost 4 bases, and 21 bases lay between the germline ends. CDR3 length: 17 residues. Germline CDR1 and CDR2: MNHEY and SVGAGI. The CDR3 sequence is CASSYGNQGLGGETQYF. The CDR3 DNA sequence: TGTGCCAGCAGTTATGGAAACCAGGGATTAGGGGGAGAGACCCAGTACTTC.

In this sample, this clonotype turned up many times. The chain carries TRBV28 and TRBJ2-7, with 7 nucleotides matching TRBD2. V trimming: 3 bases; J trimming: 11 bases; junction bases outside the gene matches: 7. Germline values: CDR1 MDHEN, CDR2 SYDVKM. This CDR3 is 12 amino acids long. In nucleotides, the CDR3 is TGTGCCAGCAGTTTTGGGAGGGGTATGGAGTACTTC. Its translation: CASSFGRGMEYF.

Many counts were recorded for this clonotype. The CDR3 region has the DNA TGTGCCTGGAGTTTGGGACGGATTGAAGCTTTCTTT. Translating it yields CAWSLGRIEAFF. The chain has TRBV30 and TRBJ1-1, with D possibly matching TRBD1 (5 bases). The CDR3 has 12 amino acids. V was shortened by 2 bases and J by 7 bases, with 11 bases between the two germline ends. Germline V gene data show CDR1 as GTSNPN and CDR2 as SVGIG (reference sequence).

The chain combines TRBV2 with TRBJ1-2, with D unclear. The germline gives CDR1 SNHLY, CDR2 FYNNEI. V was trimmed by 6 bases and J by 4 bases, leaving 21 bases between them. The CDR3 spans 16 residues. The CDR3 loop is CASRQDFGSQGYGYTF. The CDR3 DNA is TGTGCCAGCAGACAAGACTTTGGGTCACAAGGCTATGGCTACACCTTC.

The chain has TRBV30 and TRBJ2-5, with TRBD2 identical over 9 bases. V trimming: 2 bases; J trimming: 4 bases; junction bases outside the gene matches: 11. The CDR3 covers 16 residues. Looked up from germline, CDR1 is GTSNPN and CDR2 is SVGIG (reference sequence). CDR3 DNA sequence: TGTGCCTGGAGTCCCCTCTGGGGTAGCGGGGGAGAGACCCAGTACTTC. This gives the protein CAWSPLWGSGGETQYF.